This TCR beta chain was recorded in a study of technical replicates of blood from several donors. The repertoire was sequenced with immunoSEQ multiplex PCR; TCRdb's copy has only in-frame clones and lacks some. The table shows about 81,000 clones, with about 81% occurring only once. V lost 2 bases to trimming and J lost 4 bases, with 14 bases between them. From germline, CDR1 is KGHSH and CDR2 LQKENI. The CDR3 extends over 15 amino acids. Sequencing was done on a sample of PBMCs. The TCR was taken from a human donor in good health. Some clones in this sample may be carry-over from other donors' samples. The chain uses TRBV18 and TRBJ1-2; perhaps TRBD1 as D (6 bases). The CDR3 nucleotides read TGTGCCAGCTCACCAGATGCCAGGGGCGTCTATGGCTACACCTTC. Translated: CASSPDARGVYGYTF.